The 32 T cell receptor beta chains in this list originate from one sample, sequenced in a study of cytomegalovirus exposure and HLA in healthy donors. PCR amplification relied on 60 Vbeta primers (plus 13 Jbeta primers). Assay used: immunoSEQ multiplex PCR; TCRdb lists only in-frame clones, some missing. The table counts 45,000 to 50,000 clones; approximately 16% lies in the top ten. The sample comprised PBMCs. These receptors all stem from a male donor in good health and CMV-seronegative.

The chain uses TRBV9 and TRBJ2-7, with 9 positions matching TRBD2. This CDR3 has 15 residues. The germline gives CDR1 SGDLS, CDR2 YYNGEE. With 0 bases clipped from V and 6 bases from J, the junction kept 7 bases outside the gene matches. Here the CDR3 DNA reads TGTGCCAGCAGCGTAGGGCGGGGGGGAAACCTCGAGCAGTACTTC. Protein: CASSVGRGGNLEQYF.

The V gene is TRBV7-6, the J gene TRBJ1-6; no reliable D call. CDR1 is SGHVS and CDR2 is FNYEAQ in the germline V gene. With 5 bases removed from V and 8 bases from J, the gap between germline ends came to 16 bases. The CDR3 contains 15 residues. DNA for the CDR3: TGTGCCAGCAGCCCTGGGCCTGGCGAAGATTCACCCCTCCACTTT. Its protein product is CASSPGPGEDSPLHF.

This chain connects TRBV7-9 to TRBJ2-3, with 9 nucleotides matching TRBD2. V shed 1 base and J 2 bases; nucleotides not matched to a gene: 4. There are 16 residues in the CDR3. CDR1 and CDR2 (germline): SEHNR, FQNEAQ (reference sequence). Written as DNA, the CDR3 is TGTGCCAGCAGCTTAGAGCGGGGGGTCCCCACAGATACGCAGTATTTT. Its protein is CASSLERGVPTDTQYF.

The CDR3 region has the DNA TGCGCCAGCAGCTGGGGACAGGCTGGCGGAAACACCATATATTTT. As protein: CASSWGQAGGNTIYF. This sequence joins TRBV5-1 and TRBJ1-3; 8 bases match TRBD1. This CDR3 is built from 15 residues. CDR1 and CDR2 from the germline V gene are SGHRS and YFSETQ. Losses at the gene ends were 3 bases for V and 4 bases for J; bases not matched to a gene: 6.

Concerning this clone itself: Other DNA sequences within the sample encode an identical CDR3. The V call is TRBV4-1, the J call TRBJ1-1; D gene uncertain. The CDR3 totals 14 residues. V dropped 1 base and J dropped 0 bases, with 6 bases sitting between them. Germline V gene lookup returns CDR1 MGHRA and CDR2 YSYEKL. In DNA form, the CDR3 reads TGCGCCAGCAGCCAAGTAACGGTGAACACTGAAGCTTTCTTT. Protein product: CASSQVTVNTEAFF.

V gene TRBV7-9 combines with J gene TRBJ2-1, with TRBD1 matching over 9 bases. Germline CDR1 reads SEHNR; CDR2 reads FQNEAQ (reference sequence). Trimming cost V 4 bases and J 5 bases; bases outside gene matches: 6. The CDR3 is 15 residues long. The CDR3 DNA is TGTGCCAGCAGCTGGGGACAGGGACCTGACAATGAGCAGTTCTTC. Translated: CASSWGQGPDNEQFF.

The chain has TRBV30 and TRBJ1-5, with D possibly TRBD1 on 5 matching bases. CDR1 is GTSNPN, CDR2 SVGIG, per germline (reference sequence). With 0 bases removed from V and 0 bases from J, the gap between germline ends came to 15 bases. The CDR3 has 17 residues. CDR3 sequence (DNA): TGTGCCTGGAGTGTACGTGGGATCACAGGTAGCAATCAGCCCCAGCATTTT. This gives the protein CAWSVRGITGSNQPQHF. The full variable domain, completed using reference TRBV30 and TRBJ1-5, is SQTIHQWPATLVQPVGSPLSLECTVEGTSNPNLYWYRQAAGRGLQLLFYSVGIGQISSEVPQNLSASRPQDRQFILSSKKLLLSDSGFYLCAWSVRGITGSNQPQHFGDGTRLSIL.

The chain uses TRBV30 and TRBJ1-3, with D maybe TRBD1 (6 bases). V lost 0 bases and J lost 9, with 24 bases in between. Germline values: CDR1 GTSNPN, CDR2 SVGIG (reference sequence). This CDR3 has 17 amino acids. CDR3 in amino acids: CAWSVPYSGHRSTTIYF. The CDR3 nucleotides are TGTGCCTGGAGTGTACCCTATTCGGGACACCGGAGTACCACCATATATTTT.

J is TRBJ1-6 and V is TRBV11-2, with D unclear. V was trimmed by 2 bases and J by 7 bases, leaving 9 bases between them. Per the germline V gene, CDR1 is SGHAT and CDR2 is FQNNGV. The CDR3 extends over 14 amino acids. The CDR3 DNA follows: TGTGCCAGCAGCTTATTCCTAGTAAATTCACCCCTCCACTTT. Protein product: CASSLFLVNSPLHF.

The chain carries TRBV6-5 and TRBJ2-7, with TRBD1 identical over 8 bases. V was clipped by 4 bases and J by 4 bases; unmatched bases: 9. Germline CDR1 MNHEY, CDR2 SVGAGI. The CDR3 is made up of 15 amino acids. The CDR3: CASSSLTRDRYEQYF. Here the CDR3 DNA reads TGTGCCAGCAGTTCCCTTACAAGGGACAGGTACGAGCAGTACTTC.

This CDR3 reads CASSTQTENTEAFF. Written as DNA, the CDR3 is TGTGCCAGCAGCACCCAGACAGAGAACACTGAAGCTTTCTTT. V gene TRBV7-3 combines with J gene TRBJ1-1; D is possibly TRBD1 (5 bases). Per germline, CDR1 SGHTA and CDR2 FQGTGA. This CDR3 contains 14 residues. The V and J ends lost 5 bases and 1 base respectively, with 11 bases between them. The full variable domain, with the rest looked up from reference TRBV7-3 and TRBJ1-1, is GAGVSQTPSNKVTEKGKYVELRCDPISGHTALYWYRQSLGQGPEFLIYFQGTGAADDSGLPNDRFFAVRPEGSVSTLKIQRTERGDSAVYLCASSTQTENTEAFFGQGTRLTVV.

The chain recombines TRBV6-5 with TRBJ1-2; D gene unclear. Germline V gene data show CDR1 as MNHEY and CDR2 as SVGAGI. The CDR3 is 13 amino acids. V was clipped by 0 bases and J by 7 bases, with 9 bases between them. The CDR3 sequence: CASSYSRFFGYTF. DNA of the CDR3: TGTGCCAGCAGTTACTCGAGGTTTTTTGGCTACACCTTC.

The V call is TRBV9, the J call TRBJ2-5, with D unresolved. V lost 2 bases to trimming and J lost 4 bases, with 12 bases between them. CDR3 size: 14 residues. CDR1 and CDR2 (germline): SGDLS, YYNGEE. The CDR3 loop is CASSVLTNPETQYF. In nucleotides, the CDR3 is TGTGCCAGCAGCGTTCTTACAAACCCAGAGACCCAGTACTTC.

V and J are TRBV19 and TRBJ1-1; the match to TRBD1 covers 8 bases. J lost 3 bases, V lost 3 bases, and 3 bases had no gene match. The CDR3 consists of 14 residues. Germline values: CDR1 LNHDA, CDR2 SQIVND (reference sequence). The CDR3 protein is CASSMATGDTEAFF. CDR3 DNA: TGTGCCAGTAGTATGGCGACAGGGGACACTGAAGCTTTCTTT.

The chain couples TRBV6-5 to TRBJ1-4, with 8 bases that match TRBD1. CDR1 is MNHEY, CDR2 SVGAGI, per germline. J gave up 8 bases and V 7 bases, and 9 bases lay outside the gene matches. The CDR3 has 14 residues. The CDR3 is CASTEDRDGEKLFF. In DNA, the CDR3 is TGTGCCAGCACCGAGGACAGGGATGGGGAAAAACTGTTTTTT.

The genes are TRBV7-9 and TRBJ1-1, with 7 bases matching TRBD1. The V segment lost 3 bases and the J segment 6 bases; nucleotides outside the gene matches: 7. The CDR3 runs 14 residues. Germline V gene data show CDR1 as SEHNR and CDR2 as FQNEAQ (reference sequence). The CDR3 sequence is CASSFETGTSEAFF. CDR3 sequence (DNA): TGTGCCAGCAGCTTCGAGACAGGGACCTCTGAAGCTTTCTTT.

As regards this clone: The sample has other DNA sequences that encode this CDR3 too. The chain links TRBV29-1 to TRBJ1-5, with a tentative D call TRBD1 (6 bases). V lost 6 bases and J 0 bases, leaving 12 bases between the germline ends. In germline, CDR1 is SQVTM, CDR2 ANQGSEA. This CDR3 has 14 amino acids. The CDR3 loop is CSVETGNSNQPQHF. In DNA, the CDR3 is TGCAGCGTCGAGACAGGCAATAGCAATCAGCCCCAGCATTTT.

The V call is TRBV19, the J call TRBJ2-5, with D possibly matching TRBD1 (6 bases). The last part of the DNA fits TRBJ2-7 better; the J call may be wrong. Germline CDR1 LNHDA, CDR2 SQIVND (reference sequence). The CDR3 spans 13 residues. CDR3 sequence reads: CASSMGQGYEQYF. CDR3 nucleotide sequence: TGTGCCAGTAGTATGGGTCAGGGGTACGAGCAGTACTTC.

As DNA, the CDR3 is TGTGCCAGCAGCTTAGGGTATTCGGGTCGGACGGGGAACTATGGCTACACCTTC. This encodes CASSLGYSGRTGNYGYTF. The chain combines TRBV13 with TRBJ1-2; no reliable D call. Germline CDR1 is PRHDT and CDR2 is FYEKMQ (reference sequence). The CDR3 has 18 amino acids. Deletions cut 0 bases from V and 2 bases from J, with 19 bases between.

V usage is TRBV7-6 and J usage is TRBJ1-1, with D possibly TRBD1 on 6 matching bases. The CDR3 totals 13 residues. Trimming removed 5 bases at V and 1 base at J, with 8 bases between. Germline V CDR1 and CDR2: SGHVS, FNYEAQ. CDR3 coding DNA: TGTGCCAGCAGCCTGGACAGGAACACTGAAGCTTTCTTT. Encoded protein: CASSLDRNTEAFF.

The chain combines TRBV6-1 with TRBJ1-2; the match to TRBD1 covers 11 bases. The germline V gene has CDR1 MNHNS and CDR2 SASEGT. Germline trimming cut 4 bases from V and 5 bases from J; bases unmatched to any gene: 12. This CDR3 contains 17 residues. DNA of the CDR3: TGTGCCAGCAGTGCCTCGACCCGGGACAGGGGGGATTATGGCTACACCTTC. This translates into CASSASTRDRGDYGYTF.

The V and J genes are TRBV19 and TRBJ2-1; 8 nucleotides line up with TRBD2. CDR1 and CDR2 from the germline V gene are LNHDA and SQIVND (reference sequence). The length of the CDR3 is 15 residues. V lost 1 base to trimming and J lost 2 bases; unmatched junction nucleotides: 1. This chain's CDR3 is CASSIGGGPYNEQFF. The CDR3 coding sequence is TGTGCCAGTAGTATAGGCGGGGGGCCCTACAATGAGCAGTTCTTC.

The chain carries TRBV4-2 and TRBJ2-2; a possible D gene is TRBD1 (6 bases). This CDR3 has 15 residues. Germline CDR1 is LGHNA and CDR2 is YNFKEQ. Trimming cost V 8 bases and J 3 bases, with 16 bases left between them. The CDR3 protein is CASCTEDSYTGELFF. The CDR3, as DNA: TGTGCCAGCTGCACTGAGGACAGCTACACCGGGGAGCTGTTTTTT.

The chain couples TRBV5-4 to TRBJ1-1; 8 nucleotides align to TRBD1. The CDR3 consists of 15 residues. The germline V gene encodes CDR1 SGHNT and CDR2 YYREEE (reference sequence). V lost 4 bases, J lost 7 bases, and 12 bases stayed unmatched. The CDR3 DNA sequence: TGTGCCAGCAGCACTGTGGACAGGGCAGTGGGTGAAGCTTTCTTT. Protein product: CASSTVDRAVGEAFF. The full variable domain, completed using reference TRBV5-4 and TRBJ1-1, is ETGVTQSPTHLIKTRGQQVTLRCSSQSGHNTVSWYQQALGQGPQFIFQYYREEENGRGNFPPRFSGLQFPNYSSELNVNALELDDSALYLCASSTVDRAVGEAFFGQGTRLTVV.

This chain uses TRBV5-1 with TRBJ1-5, with D perhaps matching TRBD1 (6 bases). Germline CDR1 and CDR2: SGHRS and YFSETQ. This CDR3 is built from 13 residues. Trimming removed 8 bases at V and 3 bases at J, with 12 bases between. The CDR3 region is CASRQDSNQPQHF. CDR3 nucleotide sequence: TGCGCCAGTCGACAGGATTCCAATCAGCCCCAGCATTTT. Full variable domain (missing parts from reference TRBV5-1 and TRBJ1-5): KAGVTQTPRYLIKTRGQQVTLSCSPISGHRSVSWYQQTPGQGLQFLFEYFSETQRNKGNFPGRFSGRQFSNSRSEMNVSTLELGDSALYLCASRQDSNQPQHFGDGTRLSIL.

The chain combines TRBV19 with TRBJ1-2, with D hard to call. V was cut by 6 bases and J by 0 bases, with 8 bases left in between. CDR1 is LNHDA and CDR2 is SQIVND in the germline V gene (reference sequence). This CDR3 contains 13 residues. The CDR3 sequence: CASRAGTNYGYTF. CDR3 nucleotides: TGTGCCAGTAGGGCCGGGACTAACTATGGCTACACCTTC.

The rearrangement links TRBV4-1 to TRBJ1-3; TRBD1 agrees at 10 bases. CDR3 length: 19 amino acids. The trim removed 0 bases at V and 5 bases at J, leaving 13 bases unmatched. Germline CDR1 reads MGHRA; CDR2 reads YSYEKL. The CDR3 loop reads CASSQDRRDRGSGRNTIYF. The CDR3 nucleotides read TGCGCCAGCAGCCAAGATAGAAGGGACAGGGGATCAGGGAGAAACACCATATATTTT.

The CDR3 bases are TGCGCCAGCAGCCAGTTGAACGGGACAGGGACCTACGAGCAGTACTTC. It specifies CASSQLNGTGTYEQYF. This chain links TRBV4-3 with TRBJ2-7; 9 positions agree with TRBD1. The CDR3 sequence is 16 residues long. V was pared by 3 bases and J by 2 bases, with 8 bases of the junction left unmatched. In germline, CDR1 is LGHNA, CDR2 YSLEER.

The chain uses TRBV4-1 and TRBJ1-4; D perhaps matches TRBD1 (6 bases). CDR1 MGHRA and CDR2 YSYEKL come from the germline V gene. CDR3 size: 15 residues. The germline V and J ends were trimmed by 6 bases and 0 bases, with 11 bases remaining between them. CDR3 residues: CASRTGVATNEKLFF. The CDR3 DNA sequence: TGCGCCAGCAGGACAGGAGTTGCAACTAATGAAAAACTGTTTTTT.

The chain joins TRBV12-5 to TRBJ1-5; tentative D call: TRBD1 (5 bases). Per germline, CDR1 LGHNT and CDR2 FRNRAP. Trimming removed 4 bases from V and 0 bases from J, with 16 bases in between. This CDR3 contains 17 residues. Here the CDR3 DNA reads TGTGCTAGTGGTTGGACGAAAGGGGATTATAGCAATCAGCCCCAGCATTTT. Its protein product is CASGWTKGDYSNQPQHF. Complete variable domain (other parts from reference TRBV12-5 and TRBJ1-5): DARVTQTPRHKVTEMGQEVTMRCQPILGHNTVFWYRQTMMQGLELLAYFRNRAPLDDSGMPKDRFSAEMPDATLATLKIQPSEPRDSAVYFCASGWTKGDYSNQPQHFGDGTRLSIL.

The rearrangement uses TRBV4-3 and TRBJ2-4; 9 bases fit TRBD1. Losses at the gene ends were 4 bases for V and 8 bases for J; bases not matched to a gene: 6. The CDR3 loop spans 14 amino acids. Germline lookup yields CDR1 LGHNA and CDR2 YSLEER. The CDR3 is CASSLGQGQDIQYF. The CDR3 DNA reads TGCGCCAGCAGCCTGGGACAGGGACAGGACATTCAGTACTTC.

The chain couples TRBV18 to TRBJ1-6, with unresolved D. The V end lost 4 bases, the J end lost 9 bases, and 13 bases lay between the germline ends. The CDR3 consists of 14 residues. CDR1 and CDR2 from the germline V gene are KGHSH and LQKENI. The CDR3 loop is CASSLDHSGSPLHF. Written as DNA, the CDR3 is TGTGCCAGCTCACTCGACCACTCGGGTTCACCCCTCCACTTT. Full variable domain (rest looked up from reference TRBV18 and TRBJ1-6): NAGVMQNPRHLVRRRGQEARLRCSPMKGHSHVYWYRQLPEEGLKFMVYLQKENIIDESGMPKERFSAEFPKEGPSILRIQQVVRGDSAAYFCASSLDHSGSPLHFGNGTRLTVT.